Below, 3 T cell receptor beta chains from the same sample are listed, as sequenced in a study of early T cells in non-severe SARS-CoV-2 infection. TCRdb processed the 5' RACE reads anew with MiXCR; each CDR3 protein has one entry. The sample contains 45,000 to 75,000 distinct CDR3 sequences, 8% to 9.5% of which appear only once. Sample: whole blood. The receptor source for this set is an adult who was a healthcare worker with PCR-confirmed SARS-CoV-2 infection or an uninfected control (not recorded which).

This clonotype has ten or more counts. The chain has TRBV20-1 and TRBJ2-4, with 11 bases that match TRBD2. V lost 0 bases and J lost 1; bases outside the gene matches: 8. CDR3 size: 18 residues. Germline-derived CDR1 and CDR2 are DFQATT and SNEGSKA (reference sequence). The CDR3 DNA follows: TGCAGTGCTAGAGATACGATTAGCGGGAGGGCTGCCAAAAACATTCAGTACTTC. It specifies CSARDTISGRAAKNIQYF.

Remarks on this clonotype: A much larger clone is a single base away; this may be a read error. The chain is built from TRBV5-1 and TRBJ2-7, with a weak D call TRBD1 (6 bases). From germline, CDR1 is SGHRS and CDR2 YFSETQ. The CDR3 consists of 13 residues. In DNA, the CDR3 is TGCGCCAACAGCGCGCTAGGACAGAACGAGCAGTACTTC. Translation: CANSALGQNEQYF. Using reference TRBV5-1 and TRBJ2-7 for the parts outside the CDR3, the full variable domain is KAGVTQTPRYLIKTRGQQVTLSCSPISGHRSVSWYQQTPGQGLQFLFEYFSETQRNKGNFPGRFSGRQFSNSRSEMNVSTLELGDSALYLCANSALGQNEQYFGPGTRLTVT.

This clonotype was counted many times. DNA for the CDR3: TGTGCCAGCAGTTACGTGACGGGCACTGAAGCTTTCTTT. This encodes CASSYVTGTEAFF. The chain employs TRBV6-5 and TRBJ1-1, with D hard to call. This CDR3 has 13 residues. CDR1 and CDR2 (germline): MNHEY, SVGAGI. Trimming took 2 bases from V and 4 from J, leaving 8 bases between them.